This T cell receptor (beta chain) was documented in a study of blood T cell repertoires in COVID-19. Study-level background: From T cells, B-cell-depleted T cells, or PBMCs came the material, which was cDNA or gDNA.

Original methodology: Amplification of reference gene primers was used by the study to estimate nucleated cell counts. Clones were read by immunoSEQ multiplex PCR, and TCRdb kept only the in-frame ones, dropping some. V, J and clone size reflect that table, while D and trimming were determined from the DNA. This sample has roughly 200,000 clones; 85% occur once, and the top ten carry 6.2%. Enrollees, about 18 to 90 years old, lived in about two dozen US areas. Among Cohort 3 donors, those recovered had two negative PCRs, clearance, or symptom resolution. CDR1 is SEHNR, CDR2 FQNEAQ, per germline (reference sequence). This CDR3 is 17 amino acids long. The ends lost 1 base at V and 1 base at J; junction bases unmatched: 7.

This chain links TRBV7-9 with TRBJ2-3; 8 bases align to TRBD2. This sequence was found in a man aged 40-50 years who had recovered from COVID-19. The sequenced sample consisted of PBMCs or T cells enriched from blood (not recorded which). Here the CDR3 reads CASSLDGGRGGTDTQYF. Here the CDR3 DNA reads TGTGCCAGCAGCTTAGATGGTGGGCGGGGGGGCACAGATACGCAGTATTTT. Combining the CDR3 with reference TRBV7-9 and TRBJ2-3 gives the whole variable domain DTGVSQNPRHKITKRGQNVTFRCDPISEHNRLYWYRQTLGQGPEFLTYFQNEAQLEKSRLLSDRFSAERPKGSFSTLEIQRTEQGDSAMYLCASSLDGGRGGTDTQYFGPGTRLTVL.